A selection of T cell receptor beta chains follows, all from one sample in a study of shared clonotypes between healthy human individuals. Only in-frame clones appear in the TCRdb table, and some are missing; sequencing was by immunoSEQ multiplex PCR. The profile covers some 2 million clones, with 85% to 95% appearing a single time and 0.1% to 0.15% taken by the ten largest. The sequenced sample was naive CD4+ T cells sorted from blood. These receptors all come from a young man in good health. Each CDR3 is given with its conserved first and last residue. A D gene is named only where the DNA matches it firmly. Size tells how often a clone was seen (once, few, many) or the class of an expanded clone, and some rows leave it out.

d_call: TRBD1
j_call: TRBJ1-1
clone_size: once
v_call: TRBV5-1
cdr3_nt: TGCGCCAGCAGCGAGGGACAGATCAGGACTGAAGCTTTCTTT
cdr3_aa: CASSEGQIRTEAFF

d_call: -
j_call: TRBJ1-2
clone_size: -
v_call: TRBV11-2
cdr3_nt: TGTGCCAGCAGCTTAGTTTCCGGAGCTAACTATGGCTACACCTTC
cdr3_aa: CASSLVSGANYGYTF

d_call: TRBD1
j_call: TRBJ2-7
clone_size: -
v_call: TRBV14
cdr3_nt: TGTGCCAGCAGCCACCGGGGACAGAACTACGAGCAGTACTTC
cdr3_aa: CASSHRGQNYEQYF

d_call: -
j_call: TRBJ1-6
clone_size: -
v_call: TRBV18
cdr3_nt: TGTGCCAGCTCACCACCGGGGCAGGCCTCCTCACCCCTCCACTTT
cdr3_aa: CASSPPGQASSPLHF

d_call: TRBD1
j_call: TRBJ2-1
clone_size: -
v_call: TRBV5-1
cdr3_nt: TGCGCCAGCAGCTTGGGGACAGGCTATAACTCCTACAATGAGCAGTTCTTC
cdr3_aa: CASSLGTGYNSYNEQFF

d_call: -
j_call: TRBJ1-1
clone_size: once
v_call: TRBV27
cdr3_nt: TGTGCCAGCAGCGCCCAGGGGCCGGGTGAAGCTTTCTTT
cdr3_aa: CASSAQGPGEAFF

d_call: -
j_call: TRBJ1-5
clone_size: -
v_call: TRBV21-1
cdr3_nt: TGTGCCAGCAGCAAATCGGGAACAGGGCATCAGCCCCAGCATTTT
cdr3_aa: CASSKSGTGHQPQHF

d_call: TRBD1
j_call: TRBJ1-1
clone_size: -
v_call: TRBV28
cdr3_nt: TGTGCCAGCAGTTTAGCTTCTTTCAGGGGGCGAGAAACTGAAGCTTTCTTT
cdr3_aa: CASSLASFRGRETEAFF

d_call: -
j_call: TRBJ1-2
clone_size: -
v_call: TRBV21-1
cdr3_nt: TGTGCCAGCAGCCGAAGGGTTCTTAAGACAGGCGATCACACCTTC
cdr3_aa: CASSRRVLKTGDHTF

d_call: -
j_call: TRBJ1-1
clone_size: -
v_call: TRBV6-5
cdr3_nt: TGTGCTAAGCAGGGGTTGGACACTGAAGCTTTCTTT
cdr3_aa: CAKQGLDTEAFF

d_call: -
j_call: TRBJ1-5
clone_size: -
v_call: TRBV30
cdr3_nt: TGTGCCTGGAGTCGTGTTGGTACGGACGATCAGCCCCAGCATTTT
cdr3_aa: CAWSRVGTDDQPQHF

d_call: -
j_call: TRBJ2-7
clone_size: once
v_call: TRBV5-5
cdr3_nt: TGTGCCAGCAGCTTGTACAGGGACTACGAGCAGTACTTC
cdr3_aa: CASSLYRDYEQYF

d_call: TRBD1
j_call: TRBJ1-6
clone_size: -
v_call: TRBV19
cdr3_nt: TGTGCCAGTAGTAAGGGGGCAGAGAGCTCCTATAATTCACCCCTCCACTTT
cdr3_aa: CASSKGAESSYNSPLHF

d_call: -
j_call: TRBJ2-3
clone_size: -
v_call: TRBV10-3
cdr3_nt: TGTGCCATCAGTGCCAGCACAGATACGCAGTATTTT
cdr3_aa: CAISASTDTQYF

d_call: -
j_call: TRBJ2-5
clone_size: -
v_call: TRBV5-1
cdr3_nt: TGCGCCAGCAGCACCGCCGGGGACTACCAAGAGACCCAGTACTTC
cdr3_aa: CASSTAGDYQETQYF

d_call: TRBD1
j_call: TRBJ1-1
clone_size: -
v_call: TRBV28
cdr3_nt: TGTGCCAGCAGTTCGGACAGGGACACTGAAGCTTTCTTT
cdr3_aa: CASSSDRDTEAFF

d_call: TRBD1
j_call: TRBJ1-2
clone_size: -
v_call: TRBV28
cdr3_nt: TGTGCCAGCAGTTTGATGGCGGCGCAGGGGGAGGGCTACACCTTC
cdr3_aa: CASSLMAAQGEGYTF

d_call: TRBD2
j_call: TRBJ2-7
clone_size: -
v_call: TRBV2
cdr3_nt: TGTGCCTCACGGACTAGCGGGGCCGACGAGCAGTACTTC
cdr3_aa: CASRTSGADEQYF

d_call: TRBD2
j_call: TRBJ2-3
clone_size: -
v_call: TRBV5-6
cdr3_nt: TGTGCCAGCAGCTTGAGGCTAGCGGGAGGGTTAGATACGCAGTATTTT
cdr3_aa: CASSLRLAGGLDTQYF

d_call: TRBD2
j_call: TRBJ2-7
clone_size: -
v_call: TRBV5-1
cdr3_nt: TGCGCCAGCAGCGGTGGACTAGACTCCGAGCAGTACTTC
cdr3_aa: CASSGGLDSEQYF

d_call: -
j_call: TRBJ2-7
clone_size: -
v_call: TRBV6-6
cdr3_nt: TGTGCCAGCAGTTACCCCAGATCTTGGGGTACCTACGAGCAGTACTTC
cdr3_aa: CASSYPRSWGTYEQYF

d_call: -
j_call: TRBJ2-7
clone_size: -
v_call: TRBV6-1
cdr3_nt: TGTGCCAGCAGTGGCCCCGAGATGGGCTCCTTGCCGTACTCCTACGAGCAGTACTTC
cdr3_aa: CASSGPEMGSLPYSYEQYF

d_call: TRBD2
j_call: TRBJ2-7
clone_size: -
v_call: TRBV7-9
cdr3_nt: TGTGCCAGCAGCATCCTACTAGCGGGAGCTGGCGAGCAGTACTTC
cdr3_aa: CASSILLAGAGEQYF

d_call: TRBD2
j_call: TRBJ2-7
clone_size: -
v_call: TRBV5-1
cdr3_nt: TGCGCCAGCAGCTTGGGGGTCGGGCTAGCGGACTCCTACGAGCAGTACTTC
cdr3_aa: CASSLGVGLADSYEQYF

d_call: -
j_call: TRBJ2-1
clone_size: -
v_call: TRBV10-3
cdr3_nt: TGTGCCATCAGTCCCCCCGGGGGCGCAGGGAATGAGCAGTTCTTC
cdr3_aa: CAISPPGGAGNEQFF

d_call: TRBD1
j_call: TRBJ2-5
clone_size: -
v_call: TRBV7-9
cdr3_nt: TGTGCCAGCAGCTACGGACAGGGGTCCGGGACGGAGACCCAGTACTTC
cdr3_aa: CASSYGQGSGTETQYF

d_call: TRBD2
j_call: TRBJ2-2
clone_size: -
v_call: TRBV4-3
cdr3_nt: TGCGCCAGCAGCCAAGAATCCGCTAGCGGGAGGGTAGTTGCCGGGGAGCTGTTTTTT
cdr3_aa: CASSQESASGRVVAGELFF

d_call: -
j_call: TRBJ2-2
clone_size: -
v_call: TRBV5-1
cdr3_nt: TGCGCCAGCAGCTTGGATCCGGGACCCGGGGAGCTGTTTTTT
cdr3_aa: CASSLDPGPGELFF

d_call: -
j_call: TRBJ1-2
clone_size: -
v_call: TRBV2
cdr3_nt: TGTGCCAGCAGTGACGTCGTTAACTATGGCTACACCTTC
cdr3_aa: CASSDVVNYGYTF

d_call: TRBD2
j_call: TRBJ2-7
clone_size: -
v_call: TRBV10-2
cdr3_nt: TGCGCCAGCAGTGAGACTCGGACTAGCGTAACCTACGAGCAGTACTTC
cdr3_aa: CASSETRTSVTYEQYF

d_call: -
j_call: TRBJ2-7
clone_size: few
v_call: TRBV5-1
cdr3_nt: TGCGCCAGCAGCTTGGTGGCCGGGAGTGTCATGGGTGAGCAGTACTTC
cdr3_aa: CASSLVAGSVMGEQYF

d_call: -
j_call: TRBJ2-1
clone_size: -
v_call: TRBV5-1
cdr3_nt: TGCGCCAGCAGCTTGGTAGCAGGGGTATACAATGAGCAGTTCTTC
cdr3_aa: CASSLVAGVYNEQFF

d_call: -
j_call: TRBJ1-5
clone_size: -
v_call: TRBV4-2
cdr3_nt: TGTGCCAGCAGCCAAGGGGGAGAGAGCAATCAGCCCCAGCATTTT
cdr3_aa: CASSQGGESNQPQHF

d_call: TRBD1
j_call: TRBJ1-2
clone_size: once
v_call: TRBV5-1
cdr3_nt: TGCGCCAGCAGCTTGGGACAGGGGGACCATGGCTACACCTTC
cdr3_aa: CASSLGQGDHGYTF

d_call: TRBD2
j_call: TRBJ2-5
clone_size: -
v_call: TRBV4-2
cdr3_nt: TGTGCCAGCAGCCAATCTGCGGGGGGGCCATTAATCGAGCAAGAGACCCAGTACTTC
cdr3_aa: CASSQSAGGPLIEQETQYF

d_call: -
j_call: TRBJ1-5
clone_size: -
v_call: TRBV2
cdr3_nt: TGTGCCAGCAGTGAAGCGGACCGCGATCAGCCCCAGCATTTT
cdr3_aa: CASSEADRDQPQHF

d_call: TRBD1
j_call: TRBJ1-5
clone_size: -
v_call: TRBV10-3
cdr3_nt: TGTGCCATCAGTGAGGGACAGGGAAACAATCAGCCCCAGCATTTT
cdr3_aa: CAISEGQGNNQPQHF

d_call: -
j_call: TRBJ2-4
clone_size: -
v_call: TRBV21-1
cdr3_nt: TGTGCCAGCAGCAATCTAACAGGGAGCAAAAACATTCAGTACTTC
cdr3_aa: CASSNLTGSKNIQYF

d_call: TRBD2
j_call: TRBJ2-1
clone_size: -
v_call: TRBV18
cdr3_nt: TGTGCCAGCTCCCAACTAGCGGGGCGAGAGCAGTTCTTC
cdr3_aa: CASSQLAGREQFF

d_call: -
j_call: TRBJ1-1
clone_size: -
v_call: TRBV2
cdr3_nt: TGTGCCAGCAGTGAACAGGTAAACACTGAAGCTTTCTTT
cdr3_aa: CASSEQVNTEAFF

d_call: TRBD1
j_call: TRBJ1-2
clone_size: -
v_call: TRBV18
cdr3_nt: TGTGCCAGCTCACCCACAGGGGACAGCAACTATGGCTACACCTTC
cdr3_aa: CASSPTGDSNYGYTF

d_call: -
j_call: TRBJ2-7
clone_size: -
v_call: TRBV10-3
cdr3_nt: TGTGCCATCAGTAGCGGGTTTAACGAGCAGTACTTC
cdr3_aa: CAISSGFNEQYF

d_call: TRBD1
j_call: TRBJ1-4
clone_size: once
v_call: TRBV6-1
cdr3_nt: TGTGCCAGCAGAGTGGGACAGCCTAATGAAAAACTGTTTTTT
cdr3_aa: CASRVGQPNEKLFF

d_call: -
j_call: TRBJ1-2
clone_size: -
v_call: TRBV5-4
cdr3_nt: TGTGCCAGCAGCTACCGACTTGGGGAGTACTATGGCTACACCTTC
cdr3_aa: CASSYRLGEYYGYTF

d_call: TRBD2
j_call: TRBJ2-5
clone_size: once
v_call: TRBV7-2
cdr3_nt: TGTGCCAGCAGCTTTACTAGCGGAGTTCAAGAGACCCAGTACTTC
cdr3_aa: CASSFTSGVQETQYF

d_call: -
j_call: TRBJ1-1
clone_size: -
v_call: TRBV15
cdr3_nt: TGTGCCACCAGCAGAGATCCCGGGGATAACACTGAAGCTTTCTTT
cdr3_aa: CATSRDPGDNTEAFF

d_call: TRBD1
j_call: TRBJ2-5
clone_size: -
v_call: TRBV9
cdr3_nt: TGTGCCAGCAGCGGACAGACAGGGCCCCAAGAGACCCAGTACTTC
cdr3_aa: CASSGQTGPQETQYF